One and the same sample provided the 25 T cell receptor beta chains below, sequenced in a study of vaccination effects on CD4 cells after COVID-19. Before any sequencing was done, the ViraFEST assay used viral peptide pools to expand antigen-specific CD4+ T cells. On roughly day 9 of culture, CD4+ T cells were separated out. Vaccinated recipients, who were negative for nucleocapsid antibodies, had no history of SARS-CoV-2 infection. Their recognized antigens are unknown. The data were produced by immunoSEQ multiplex PCR, yet TCRdb's version contains in-frame clones alone and is incomplete. The repertoire holds 55,000 to 75,000 clones, more than 70% seen once, with around 2.7% in the top ten. This specimen consisted of CD4+ T cells from PBMCs cultured with HCoV-NL63 spike peptides, obtained before COVID-19 vaccination. Receptors originate from a human donor who received a COVID-19 vaccine.

This clone was observed a handful of times. The genes are TRBV6-6 and TRBJ1-2; TRBD1 is a possible D gene (6 bases). V shed 2 bases and J shed 6 bases, with 16 bases lying between them. The CDR3 contains 15 residues. Germline V gene lookup returns CDR1 MNHNY and CDR2 SVGAGI (reference sequence). For the CDR3, the DNA is TGTGCCAGCAGTTACCGGAATTTAGGGGGGAATGGCTACACCTTC. This gives the protein CASSYRNLGGNGYTF.

The chain recombines TRBV6-4 with TRBJ2-1; TRBD2 agrees at 9 bases. The germline V gene has CDR1 MRHNA and CDR2 SNTAGT. The CDR3 runs to 15 residues. Germline trimming cut 6 bases from V and 8 bases from J; bases unmatched to any gene: 11. The CDR3 protein is CASSQVRGGIDEQFF. The CDR3 DNA is TGTGCCAGCAGCCAAGTGCGGGGGGGTATCGATGAGCAGTTCTTC.

This clone was seen only once. The rearrangement joins TRBV3-1 (or the pseudogene TRBV3-2) to TRBJ2-7; perhaps TRBD1 as D (6 bases). The CDR3 sequence is 16 residues long. Trimming stripped 1 base from V and 2 bases from J, with 15 bases between. Germline V gene data show CDR1 as LGHDT and CDR2 as YNNKEL (reference sequence). The CDR3 reads CASSQGGHRTTYEQYV. DNA for the CDR3: TGTGCCAGCAGCCAAGGGGGACACAGGACGACCTACGAGCAGTACGTC.

This rearrangement joins TRBV5-1 to TRBJ1-5; tentative D call: TRBD1 (6 bases). Germline V gene lookup returns CDR1 SGHRS and CDR2 YFSETQ. V was pared by 3 bases and J by 0 bases, with 13 bases between. The CDR3 sequence is 16 residues long. CDR3 DNA sequence: TGCGCCAGCAGCTGGGGACACTCCAATAGCAATCAGCCCCAGCATTTT. Translation gives CASSWGHSNSNQPQHF.

The chain links TRBV5-6 to TRBJ1-3, with D unclear. Germline-derived CDR1 and CDR2 are SGHDT and YYEEEE. The CDR3 contains 14 residues. V was trimmed by 1 base and J by 0 bases, leaving 5 bases between them. The DNA of the CDR3 is TGTGCCAGCAGCTTGCAGAGCTCTGGAAACACCATATATTTT. Translating it yields CASSLQSSGNTIYF. Together with reference TRBV5-6 and TRBJ1-3, the CDR3 gives the full variable domain: DAGVTQSPTHLIKTRGQQVTLRCSPKSGHDTVSWYQQALGQGPQFIFQYYEEEERQRGNFPDRFSGHQFPNYSSELNVNALLLGDSALYLCASSLQSSGNTIYFGEGSWLTVV.

The genes are TRBV2 and TRBJ1-5; TRBD1 matches 10 bases. With V trimmed by 6 bases and J by 2 bases, 4 bases remained unmatched. The CDR3 loop spans 15 amino acids. The germline V gene encodes CDR1 SNHLY and CDR2 FYNNEI. The CDR3 spells CASSDRGLGNQPQHF. CDR3 bases: TGTGCCAGCAGCGACAGGGGGCTAGGCAATCAGCCCCAGCATTTT.

This clone has only a few counts. The chain employs TRBV12-5 and TRBJ2-3; 7 bases are shared with TRBD1. After removal of 1 base from V and 4 bases from J, the junction contained 5 bases not matched to a gene. Germline V gene data show CDR1 as LGHNT and CDR2 as FRNRAP. This CDR3 contains 15 residues. In nucleotides, the CDR3 is TGTGCTAGTGGTTTGGCCCGACAGGGACCAGATACGCAGTATTTT. Translating it yields CASGLARQGPDTQYF. Based on the CDR3 plus reference TRBV12-5 and TRBJ2-3, the full variable domain is DARVTQTPRHKVTEMGQEVTMRCQPILGHNTVFWYRQTMMQGLELLAYFRNRAPLDDSGMPKDRFSAEMPDATLATLKIQPSEPRDSAVYFCASGLARQGPDTQYFGPGTRLTVL.

The chain has TRBV11-2 and TRBJ1-1; possibly TRBD1 for D (6 bases). V gave up 4 bases and J gave up 5 bases, with 23 bases separating them. This CDR3 region has 17 residues. CDR1 is SGHAT and CDR2 is FQNNGV in the germline V gene. CDR3 residues: CASSWGQGSIVRTEAFF. For the CDR3, the DNA is TGTGCCAGCAGCTGGGGGCAGGGCTCGATTGTGAGGACTGAAGCTTTCTTT.

This clone was counted only a few times. CDR3 sequence: CASSLRGPQETQYF. The CDR3 DNA reads TGTGCCAGCAGTCTACGGGGGCCACAAGAGACCCAGTACTTC. J is TRBJ2-5 and V is TRBV6-5; D is perhaps TRBD1 or TRBD2 (6 bases each). Germline V gives CDR1 MNHEY, CDR2 SVGAGI. The CDR3 contains 14 residues. V shed 5 bases and J shed 2 bases, with 12 bases lying between them.

The chain joins TRBV6-2 or TRBV6-3 to TRBJ2-4, with a weak D call TRBD2 (6 bases). V lost 4 bases and J lost 0, with 10 bases in between. CDR1 and CDR2 from the germline V gene are MNHEY and SVGEGT. The CDR3 contains 15 residues. CDR3 sequence reads: CASSSSGPAKNIQYF. CDR3 coding DNA: TGTGCCAGCAGTTCAAGCGGGCCAGCCAAAAACATTCAGTACTTC.

A single count supports this clone. This sequence joins TRBV28 and TRBJ1-5; maybe TRBD1 (6 bases). The V gene's germline CDR1 is MDHEN and CDR2 SYDVKM. The CDR3 totals 15 residues. The V gene lost 7 bases and the J gene lost 0 bases, with 13 bases spanning the gap. This CDR3 is CASTRGQYSNQPQHF. In DNA form, the CDR3 reads TGTGCCAGCACCAGGGGACAATATAGCAATCAGCCCCAGCATTTT.

The chain links TRBV6-5 to TRBJ1-3; TRBD1 is a possible D gene (6 bases). Trimming took off 2 bases at V and 6 bases at J, with 14 bases between the two ends. The CDR3 contains 15 residues. The germline gives CDR1 MNHEY, CDR2 SVGAGI. The CDR3, as DNA: TGTGCCAGCAGTTACCAGGGGAGTGTGGCAAACACCATATATTTT. Its translation is CASSYQGSVANTIYF.

This chain joins TRBV28 and TRBJ2-5; 9 bases match TRBD1. The CDR3 extends over 14 amino acids. From germline, CDR1 is MDHEN and CDR2 SYDVKM. V lost 6 bases, J lost 2 bases, and 4 bases stayed unmatched. CDR3 DNA: TGTGCCAGCAGCACAGGGGGCTTTCAAGAGACCCAGTACTTC. Translating it yields CASSTGGFQETQYF.

The rearrangement uses TRBV6-6 and TRBJ1-5; 8 bases are a match to TRBD1. In germline, CDR1 is MNHNY, CDR2 SVGAGI (reference sequence). V lost 9 bases and J lost 6; bases outside the gene matches: 16. This CDR3 spans 16 amino acids. The CDR3, as DNA: TGTGCCAGTACGAAAGGACAGGGAGTGGTTTCTCAGCCCCAGCATTTT. Its translation is CASTKGQGVVSQPQHF.

The J gene is TRBJ1-4, the V gene TRBV29-1, with TRBD1 matching 9 bases. CDR1 and CDR2 (germline): SQVTM, ANQGSEA. This CDR3 is 13 amino acids long. V gave up 6 bases and J gave up 8 bases; unmatched junction bases: 7. The CDR3 DNA sequence: TGCAGCGTCTCCGGGACAGGGCGGGAAAAACTGTTTTTT. Protein: CSVSGTGREKLFF.

This chain links TRBV7-2 with TRBJ1-5, with a weak D call TRBD1 (5 bases). The ends were cut back, 6 bases at V and 10 bases at J, with 22 bases in the middle. Germline-derived CDR1 and CDR2 are SGHTA and FQGNSA. This CDR3 is built from 15 residues. Here the CDR3 reads CASRTRDGVLGPQHF. CDR3 DNA sequence: TGTGCCAGCAGAACCCGGGACGGCGTTTTGGGACCCCAGCATTTT.

V gene TRBV15 combines with J gene TRBJ1-4; no clear D. This CDR3 comprises 14 residues. V lost 0 bases to trimming and J lost 4 bases, with 6 bases between them. The germline gives CDR1 LNHNV, CDR2 YYDKDF (reference sequence). The CDR3 sequence: CATSRDPGNEKLFF. For the CDR3, the DNA is TGTGCCACCAGCAGAGATCCCGGTAATGAAAAACTGTTTTTT. Based on the CDR3 plus reference TRBV15 and TRBJ1-4, the full variable domain is DAMVIQNPRYQVTQFGKPVTLSCSQTLNHNVMYWYQQKSSQAPKLLFHYYDKDFNNEADTPDNFQSRRPNTSFCFLDIRSPGLGDTAMYLCATSRDPGNEKLFFGSGTQLSVL.

The chain recombines TRBV9 with TRBJ1-1; D is undetermined. The CDR3 has 13 amino acids. CDR1 is SGDLS and CDR2 is YYNGEE in the germline V gene. Trimming cost V 0 bases and J 1 base, with 4 bases left between them. DNA for the CDR3: TGTGCCAGCAGCGTAGACTGGAACACTGAAGCTTTCTTT. Protein product: CASSVDWNTEAFF. Full variable domain (outside the CDR3, taken from reference TRBV9 and TRBJ1-1): DSGVTQTPKHLITATGQRVTLRCSPRSGDLSVYWYQQSLDQGLQFLIQYYNGEERAKGNILERFSAQQFPDLHSELNLSSLELGDSALYFCASSVDWNTEAFFGQGTRLTVV.

This rearrangement joins TRBV9 to TRBJ2-5; maybe TRBD1 (5 bases). CDR1 is SGDLS and CDR2 is YYNGEE in the germline V gene. V was clipped by 0 bases and J by 5 bases, with 11 bases between them. This CDR3 comprises 14 residues. CDR3 nucleotide sequence: TGTGCCAGCAGCGTAGGACAGCAGGGCGAGACCCAGTACTTC. Translating gives CASSVGQQGETQYF.

This clone was recorded a few times. This chain joins TRBV18 and TRBJ1-3; D is undetermined. V lost 4 bases and J lost 3, with 7 bases in between. There are 13 residues in the CDR3. CDR1 and CDR2 (germline): KGHSH, LQKENI. CDR3 region: CASSQGFGNTIYF. CDR3 DNA: TGTGCCAGCTCACAAGGGTTTGGAAACACCATATATTTT. The whole variable domain, filled in from reference TRBV18 and TRBJ1-3, reads NAGVMQNPRHLVRRRGQEARLRCSPMKGHSHVYWYRQLPEEGLKFMVYLQKENIIDESGMPKERFSAEFPKEGPSILRIQQVVRGDSAAYFCASSQGFGNTIYFGEGSWLTVV.

This clone was counted only a few times. The V call is TRBV14, the J call TRBJ2-2, with a tentative D call TRBD2 (6 bases). V gave up 0 bases and J gave up 4 bases, with 15 bases separating them. This CDR3 region has 17 residues. In germline, CDR1 is SGHDN, CDR2 FVKESK. In DNA, the CDR3 is TGTGCCAGCAGCCAAGATCTATCGGGACTGCCCACCGGGGAGCTGTTTTTT. Amino acids: CASSQDLSGLPTGELFF.

This clone was found once. V and J are TRBV10-3 and TRBJ1-1; 10 bases are a match to TRBD1. The germline V gene encodes CDR1 ENHRY and CDR2 SYGVKD. V lost 3 bases to trimming and J lost 7 bases; unmatched junction nucleotides: 8. CDR3 length: 15 residues. CDR3 in amino acids: CAISDGETGGLEAFF. CDR3 DNA sequence: TGTGCCATCAGTGATGGTGAGACAGGGGGCCTTGAAGCTTTCTTT.

The chain employs TRBV7-3 and TRBJ1-1, with 9 bases fitting TRBD1. The CDR3 totals 15 residues. Germline CDR1 is SGHTA and CDR2 is FQGTGA. Trimming took 5 bases from V and 7 from J; bases not matched to a gene: 11. The CDR3 protein is CASSRQGQGVNEAFF. CDR3 bases: TGTGCCAGCAGCCGGCAGGGACAGGGAGTGAATGAAGCTTTCTTT.

The sample holds a few counts of this clone. This sequence joins TRBV14 and TRBJ1-1; D may be TRBD1 (6 bases). Per the germline V gene, CDR1 is SGHDN and CDR2 is FVKESK. The germline V and J ends were trimmed by 6 bases and 0 bases, with 17 bases remaining between them. The CDR3 covers 16 residues. The CDR3 nucleotides are TGTGCCAGCAGTTCCCAGGGGCTTATTATGAACACTGAAGCTTTCTTT. Protein: CASSSQGLIMNTEAFF.

The genes are TRBV19 and TRBJ2-5; no clear D gene. CDR3 length equals 14 residues. Trimming removed 2 bases at V and 5 bases at J, with 12 bases between. Germline V lookup: CDR1 LNHDA, CDR2 SQIVND (reference sequence). Here the CDR3 reads CASSISRGEETQYF. The CDR3 DNA follows: TGTGCCAGTAGTATATCCCGAGGCGAGGAGACCCAGTACTTC.